This T cell receptor (beta chain) came from a study of blood T cell repertoires in COVID-19. Authors' analysis steps: Scientists estimated how many nucleated cells there were by amplifying reference gene primers. Data came from immunoSEQ multiplex PCR; TCRdb stores just in-frame clones and leaves some out. V, J and clone size derive from that table, while D and trimming were established from the DNA sequence. The data contain about 180,000 clones, roughly 88% of them seen just once; the ten biggest clones take up 7% to 10%. This clone was found once. Cohort 3 donors counted as recovered after two negative PCRs, clearance, or resolved symptoms. Per the germline V gene, CDR1 is MDHEN and CDR2 is SYDVKM. The CDR3 is 13 residues long. V lost 6 bases and J lost 6; bases outside the gene matches: 7.

The sequence came from a woman under 40 who had recovered from COVID-19. This chain connects TRBV28 to TRBJ1-2; 7 nucleotides align to TRBD1. The sequenced sample was PBMCs or T cells enriched from blood (not recorded which). This CDR3 reads CASRPPDRNGYTF. CDR3 in DNA: TGTGCCAGCAGACCCCCGGACAGGAATGGCTACACCTTC.